This TCR beta chain was recorded in a study of OX40 agonist ivuxolimab in advanced cancers. The overall study: Given to patients was ivuxolimab, an agonistic anti-OX40 (CD134) antibody. Ivuxolimab was delivered to patients intravenously every 2 weeks at doses spanning 0.01 to 10 mg/kg.

A note on this clone: The antigen is unknown.

Measured with immunoSEQ multiplex PCR; TCRdb has only the in-frame clones, and not every one. The table has approximately 74,000 clones, approximately 80% seen once. CDR3 length: 14 amino acids. The germline V and J ends were trimmed by 0 bases and 10 bases, with 16 bases remaining between them. From germline, CDR1 is MGHRA and CDR2 YSYEKL. Study conclusions and caveats: Low normalized T-cell clonal expansion was also seen in some nonresponders. By week 6 at 0.1 to 3.0 mg/kg, blood CD4+ and CD8+ T cells had expanded clonally.

Sequences were derived from CD4+ or CD8+ T cells sorted from blood, sampled in a trial of the OX40 agonist ivuxolimab. The TCR comes from an adult with an advanced solid tumor such as melanoma, head and neck, liver or kidney cancer. The chain combines TRBV4-1 with TRBJ2-7; D unclear. The CDR3 sequence: CASSQDGRLLDQYF. CDR3 sequence (DNA): TGCGCCAGCAGCCAAGATGGACGACTTCTCGATCAGTACTTC.